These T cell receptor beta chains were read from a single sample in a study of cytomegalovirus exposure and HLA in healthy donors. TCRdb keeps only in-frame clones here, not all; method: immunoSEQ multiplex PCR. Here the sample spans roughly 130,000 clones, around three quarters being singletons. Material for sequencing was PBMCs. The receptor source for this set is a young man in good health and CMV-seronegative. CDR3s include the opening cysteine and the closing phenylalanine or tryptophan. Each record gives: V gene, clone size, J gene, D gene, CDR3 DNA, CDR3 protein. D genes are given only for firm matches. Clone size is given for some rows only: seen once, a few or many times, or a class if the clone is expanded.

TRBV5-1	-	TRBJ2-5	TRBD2	TGCGCCAGCAGCTACGCCTCTAGCGGGAGGGCCGGAGAGACCCAGTACTTC	CASSYASSGRAGETQYF
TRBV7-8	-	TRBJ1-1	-	TGTGCCAGCAGCTTAGGTCAGTCGAAACGAGAAGCTTTCTTT	CASSLGQSKREAFF
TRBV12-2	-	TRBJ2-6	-	TGTGCAAGTCGCTTAGGCTCTGGGGCCAACGTCCTAACTTTC	CASRLGSGANVLTF
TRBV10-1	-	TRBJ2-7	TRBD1	TGCGCCAGCAGTGAGTCCACTGACAGGGCCTTTGAGCAGTACTTC	CASSESTDRAFEQYF
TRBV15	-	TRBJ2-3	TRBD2	TGTGCCACCAGCAGAGAATTTGCGGGAGGGCCGGGAGATACGCAGTATTTT	CATSREFAGGPGDTQYF
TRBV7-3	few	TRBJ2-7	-	TGTGCCAGCAACTCTTTGGGCCCCATACAAGAGCAGTACTTC	CASNSLGPIQEQYF
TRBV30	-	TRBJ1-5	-	TGTGCCTGGGAATTGACAGGACAAAATCAGCCCCAGCATTTT	CAWELTGQNQPQHF
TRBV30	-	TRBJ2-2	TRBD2	TGTGCCTGGAGTTGGGGGGGCACCGGGGAGCTGTTTTTT	CAWSWGGTGELFF
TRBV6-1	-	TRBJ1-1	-	TGTGCCAGCAGATTAACAGCGGTGGACACTGAAGCTTTCTTT	CASRLTAVDTEAFF
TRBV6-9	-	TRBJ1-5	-	TGTGCCAGCAGTGCTAATCTGGAGGCGGGATCCACCACAGATACGCAGCATTTT	CASSANLEAGSTTDTQHF
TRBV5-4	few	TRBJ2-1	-	TGTGCCAGCAGCTTGGGGGGCTCAGTCTACAATGAGCAGTTCTTC	CASSLGGSVYNEQFF
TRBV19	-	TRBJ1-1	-	TGTGCCAGTAGTGGATGGACAAGGCGAAGGACTGAAGCTTTCTTT	CASSGWTRRRTEAFF
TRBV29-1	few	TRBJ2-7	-	TGCAGCGTTGACTCAGGGGAATACGAGCAGTACTTC	CSVDSGEYEQYF
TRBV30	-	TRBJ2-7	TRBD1	TGTGCCTGGAGTCTACTAGGGACAGGGAAAGAGTACTTC	CAWSLLGTGKEYF